Below, 23 T cell receptor beta chains from the same sample are listed, as sequenced in a study of OX40 agonist ivuxolimab in advanced cancers. The protocol was immunoSEQ multiplex PCR, while the TCRdb copy is restricted to in-frame clones and leaves out a portion. The data show around 56,000 clones, approximately 88% seen once. The sequencing used CD4+ or CD8+ T cells sorted from blood, collected in a trial of the OX40 agonist ivuxolimab. All receptors derive from an adult with an advanced solid tumor such as melanoma, head and neck, liver or kidney cancer.

The CDR3 DNA reads as TGTGCCAGCAGCCCGCCCCGGGAAACTGAAGCTTTCTTT. Translating gives CASSPPRETEAFF. The chain employs TRBV9 and TRBJ1-1; no firm D call. In germline, CDR1 is SGDLS, CDR2 YYNGEE. This CDR3 is built from 13 residues. The germline V and J ends were trimmed by 4 bases and 5 bases, with 12 bases remaining between them. Supplemented by reference TRBV9 and TRBJ1-1, the full variable domain reads DSGVTQTPKHLITATGQRVTLRCSPRSGDLSVYWYQQSLDQGLQFLIQYYNGEERAKGNILERFSAQQFPDLHSELNLSSLELGDSALYFCASSPPRETEAFFGQGTRLTVV.

This chain uses TRBV13 with TRBJ2-7, with 8 bases that match TRBD2. With 4 bases clipped from V and 3 bases from J, the junction kept 8 bases outside the gene matches. This CDR3 is 15 amino acids long. Per germline, CDR1 PRHDT and CDR2 FYEKMQ (reference sequence). The CDR3 region has the DNA TGTGCCAGCAGCTCCGGGGGGGGCCTAAGCTACGAGCAGTACTTC. Protein product: CASSSGGGLSYEQYF.

V and J are TRBV14 and TRBJ2-1; D is unresolved. CDR1 SGHDN and CDR2 FVKESK come from the germline V gene. This CDR3 has 12 amino acids. Trimming removed 3 bases at V and 4 bases at J, with 4 bases between. The CDR3 coding sequence is TGTGCCAGCAGCCACGGATACAATGAGCAGTTCTTC. It translates to CASSHGYNEQFF.

This clone was found once. As DNA, the CDR3 is TGTGCCACCAGCCCGTCGACTAGATGGAACACCGGGGAGCTGTTTTTT. It is translated as CATSPSTRWNTGELFF. The chain is built from TRBV15 and TRBJ2-2; possible D gene TRBD2, 6 bases. V was pared by 5 bases and J by 1 base, with 14 bases between. The CDR3 is made up of 16 amino acids. Per germline, CDR1 LNHNV and CDR2 YYDKDF (reference sequence).

V is TRBV6-6 and J is TRBJ2-1; no clear D gene. The CDR3 has 15 residues. The V gene lost 4 bases and the J gene lost 0 bases, with 10 bases spanning the gap. Germline V gene sequence: CDR1 MNHNY, CDR2 SVGAGI (reference sequence). The CDR3 loop reads CASSSLPDSYNEQFF. In DNA, the CDR3 is TGTGCCAGCAGTTCCCTGCCGGACTCCTACAATGAGCAGTTCTTC.

This chain connects TRBV19 to TRBJ1-2; TRBD1 matches 10 bases. There are 14 residues in the CDR3. Germline trimming cut 3 bases from V and 8 bases from J; bases unmatched to any gene: 6. Germline V gives CDR1 LNHDA, CDR2 SQIVND (reference sequence). The CDR3 sequence is CASSIGQGEGGYTF. The CDR3 nucleotides read TGTGCCAGTAGTATCGGACAGGGGGAGGGAGGCTACACCTTC. The full variable domain, rest sourced from reference TRBV19 and TRBJ1-2, is DGGITQSPKYLFRKEGQNVTLSCEQNLNHDAMYWYRQDPGQGLRLIYYSQIVNDFQKGDIAEGYSVSREKKESFPLTVTSAQKNPTAFYLCASSIGQGEGGYTFGSGTRLTVV.

This chain uses TRBV6-1 with TRBJ2-1; D ambiguous. The CDR3 is made up of 13 amino acids. The germline gives CDR1 MNHNS, CDR2 SASEGT. Trimming cost V 4 bases and J 5 bases, with 9 bases left between them. CDR3 region: CASSATGNNEQFF. The CDR3 DNA sequence: TGTGCCAGCAGTGCGACTGGCAACAATGAGCAGTTCTTC.

The rearrangement uses TRBV5-6 and TRBJ2-7; 7 nucleotides align to TRBD1. From germline, CDR1 is SGHDT and CDR2 YYEEEE. J gave up 0 bases and V 4 bases, and 1 base lay outside the gene matches. The CDR3 contains 13 residues. DNA of the CDR3: TGTGCCAGCAGCGGGGACAGCTCCTACGAGCAGTACTTC. Amino acids: CASSGDSSYEQYF. Supplemented by reference TRBV5-6 and TRBJ2-7, the full variable domain reads DAGVTQSPTHLIKTRGQQVTLRCSPKSGHDTVSWYQQALGQGPQFIFQYYEEEERQRGNFPDRFSGHQFPNYSSELNVNALLLGDSALYLCASSGDSSYEQYFGPGTRLTVT.

This chain connects TRBV9 to TRBJ2-3; D is uncertain. The V and J ends lost 1 base and 1 base respectively, with 16 bases between them. This CDR3 has 17 residues. CDR1 is SGDLS and CDR2 is YYNGEE in the germline V gene. CDR3 sequence: CASSVSTLGGGTDTQYF. The DNA of the CDR3 is TGTGCCAGCAGCGTAAGCACACTTGGTGGGGGCACAGATACGCAGTATTTT.

The chain employs TRBV6-1 and TRBJ1-1, with 11 bases that match TRBD1. CDR1 and CDR2 (germline): MNHNS, SASEGT. This CDR3 has 15 amino acids. With V trimmed by 9 bases and J by 7 bases, 13 bases remained unmatched. The CDR3 reads CASSRTGGVGDEAFF. As DNA, the CDR3 is TGTGCCAGTAGCAGGACAGGGGGCGTGGGTGATGAAGCTTTCTTT.

The chain carries TRBV18 and TRBJ2-7; TRBD2 matches at 7 bases. V was pared by 3 bases and J by 5 bases, with 7 bases of the junction left unmatched. Germline V gives CDR1 KGHSH, CDR2 LQKENI. This CDR3 comprises 14 residues. CDR3 residues: CASSPGGAIDEQYV. The CDR3 region has the DNA TGTGCCAGCTCACCGGGAGGGGCAATCGACGAGCAGTACGTC.

The chain employs TRBV28 and TRBJ1-5; D is uncertain. Per the germline V gene, CDR1 is MDHEN and CDR2 is SYDVKM. The CDR3 totals 18 residues. Trimming pared 5 bases from V and 0 bases from J, leaving 20 bases between. The CDR3 DNA sequence: TGTGCCAGCAGTCCCGACCTCGTCGGGCCGTATAGCAATCAGCCCCAGCATTTT. It yields the protein CASSPDLVGPYSNQPQHF.

The chain employs TRBV19 and TRBJ2-1; D tentatively reads TRBD1 or TRBD2 (5 bases each). CDR3 length: 14 amino acids. From germline, CDR1 is LNHDA and CDR2 SQIVND (reference sequence). Trimming took off 5 bases at V and 4 bases at J, with 12 bases between the two ends. The chain's CDR3 is CASSSQGRYNEQFF. The CDR3 nucleotides read TGTGCCAGTAGTTCCCAGGGACGGTACAATGAGCAGTTCTTC.

This chain joins TRBV6-1 and TRBJ2-7, with TRBD2 as a possible D gene (5 bases). V dropped 6 bases and J dropped 0 bases, with 15 bases sitting between them. CDR1 and CDR2 (germline): MNHNS, SASEGT. The CDR3 is made up of 15 amino acids. CDR3 in DNA: TGTGCCAGCAGGGAGGAGGTTTCTAGCTCCTACGAGCAGTACGTC. Translated: CASREEVSSSYEQYV.

This clone was counted only a few times. The rearrangement links TRBV5-1 to TRBJ2-7; D is possibly TRBD1 (5 bases). V was shortened by 1 base and J by 4 bases, with 18 bases between the two germline ends. Germline CDR1 and CDR2: SGHRS and YFSETQ. The CDR3 is 16 amino acids. The DNA for the CDR3 is TGCGCCAGCAGCTTGAACAGGCCGCAAGAGGTATACGAGCAGTACGTC. It translates to CASSLNRPQEVYEQYV.

V and J are TRBV7-6 and TRBJ1-2; 7 bases line up with TRBD1. Germline V lookup: CDR1 SGHVS, CDR2 FNYEAQ. The CDR3 sequence is 16 residues long. V was clipped by 4 bases and J by 5 bases; unmatched bases: 13. CDR3 in amino acids: CASSSDTGQTTYGYTF. The CDR3 DNA reads as TGTGCCAGCAGCTCAGACACGGGACAGACAACTTATGGCTACACCTTC.

This chain joins TRBV14 and TRBJ1-2, with D maybe TRBD1 (5 bases). Germline-derived CDR1 and CDR2 are SGHDN and FVKESK. The CDR3 has 14 residues. The V end lost 4 bases, the J end lost 5 bases, and 14 bases lay between the germline ends. As DNA, the CDR3 is TGTGCCAGCAGCCCCAGCGGGACTATTTATGGCTACACCTTC. Amino acids: CASSPSGTIYGYTF.

J is TRBJ1-1 and V is TRBV4-3; maybe TRBD1 (5 bases). The CDR3 contains 14 residues. V dropped 4 bases and J dropped 3 bases, with 12 bases sitting between them. The germline V gene encodes CDR1 LGHNA and CDR2 YSLEER. CDR3 DNA sequence: TGCGCCAGCAGCCCGGGGGTTGTGGACACTGAAGCTTTCTTT. It encodes CASSPGVVDTEAFF.

The V and J genes are TRBV4-1 and TRBJ1-1; a weak D match, TRBD1 (6 bases). V was clipped by 1 base and J by 4 bases, with 13 bases between them. CDR3 length: 15 residues. Germline CDR1 is MGHRA and CDR2 is YSYEKL. The CDR3: CASSQGLQGSTEAFF. Here the CDR3 DNA reads TGCGCCAGCAGCCAAGGACTTCAGGGGAGCACTGAAGCTTTCTTT.

The chain uses TRBV6-6 and TRBJ1-1; D is undetermined. V dropped 5 bases and J dropped 7 bases, with 14 bases sitting between them. Germline V gene lookup returns CDR1 MNHNY and CDR2 SVGAGI (reference sequence). The CDR3 covers 13 residues. This chain's CDR3 is CASSPLRQDEAFF. The CDR3, as DNA: TGTGCCAGCAGTCCCCTTAGGCAGGATGAAGCTTTCTTT.

This chain joins TRBV15 and TRBJ2-3, with D uncertain. The CDR3 contains 16 residues. The ends were cut back, 3 bases at V and 2 bases at J, with 15 bases in the middle. Germline V gene data show CDR1 as LNHNV and CDR2 as YYDKDF (reference sequence). The CDR3 bases are TGTGCCACCAGCAGTCGAGCCAGGACGGTCACAGATACGCAGTATTTT. Translation: CATSSRARTVTDTQYF.

This clone appeared a few times. The V call is TRBV7-9, the J call TRBJ1-2; D might be TRBD1 (6 bases). Germline assignment: CDR1 SEHNR and CDR2 FQNEAQ (reference sequence). CDR3 length: 12 residues. The V end lost 7 bases, the J end lost 8 bases, and 14 bases lay between the germline ends. CDR3 DNA sequence: TGTGCCAGCAAGGGGGAAGAAAGGGGCTACACCTTC. It specifies CASKGEERGYTF.

The chain links TRBV6-5 to TRBJ1-2; 7 bases line up with TRBD1. CDR1 MNHEY and CDR2 SVGAGI come from the germline V gene. The CDR3 has 15 residues. J was trimmed by 5 bases and V by 0 bases; bases with no gene match: 6. CDR3 in amino acids: CASSYSKGAGYGYTF. The CDR3 DNA reads TGTGCCAGCAGTTACTCCAAGGGGGCTGGGTATGGCTACACCTTC.